This T cell receptor (beta chain) was profiled in a study of blood T cells in healthy people across ages. Study-level information: Researchers report that template switching captured about one barcoded beta molecule per two T cells. Study observations and caveats: Naive and antigen-experienced cells could not be conclusively compared, given unsorted PBMCs. Naive T cell percentage and TCR beta diversity correlated strongly.

In the case of this clonotype: The antigen remains unidentified.

The CDR3 loop spans 14 amino acids. Germline V gene lookup returns CDR1 SGHVS and CDR2 FNYEAQ. Trimming left V 5 bases short and J 5 bases short, with 15 bases between. Extraction of total RNA produced a minimum of 6 micrograms from each sample. Then a second PCR, running roughly 7 to 11 cycles, was carried out with a sample-barcoded 5' primer and a J-beta primer mix. TCRdb fed the 5' RACE reads into MiXCR, producing one record per CDR3 protein. The table records about 580,000 distinct CDR3 sequences, 40% to 55% of them present only once. The V gene is TRBV7-6, the J gene TRBJ2-5, with D unclear. The TCR sequence derives from an older man in good health. Sequences were obtained from blood. CDR3 nucleotide sequence: TGTGCCAGCAGCCGAGCGTCAGCACAGGAGACCCAGTACTTC. Protein product: CASSRASAQETQYF.